This entry describes one T cell receptor beta chain. The identical CDR3 is also encoded by other nucleotide sequences in the sample. The sample is drawn from a study of blood T cell repertoires in COVID-19. Study context: Donors in the United States, Italy and Spain gave samples during acute or convalescent COVID-19.

As originally analysed: Reference gene primer amplification yielded estimated nucleated cell counts. Only in-frame clones appear in the TCRdb table, and some are missing; sequencing was by immunoSEQ multiplex PCR. The DNA gave D and trimming, while V, J and clone size come from that table. The repertoire consists of some 460,000 clones, with around nine tenths occurring once and the leading ten covering roughly 1.8%. Germline V gene data show CDR1 as KGHDR and CDR2 as SFDVKD. The CDR3 loop spans 15 amino acids. V was pared by 3 bases and J by 3 bases, with 12 bases between. Enrolled through a virtual design, the participants were between about 18 and 100 years of age and came from 24 US areas.

The sequenced material came from PBMCs or T cells enriched from blood (not recorded which). This chain uses TRBV24-1 with TRBJ2-3; D unresolved. The clonotype comes from a woman aged 18-29 years with acute COVID-19. CDR3 DNA: TGTGCCACCAGTGATGGGCCCATATCTACAGATACGCAGTATTTT. Its protein is CATSDGPISTDTQYF.